The next 2 T cell receptor beta chains were all read from a single sample in a study of response to subunit inactivated influenza vaccine. One entry per CDR3 protein, called by TCRdb with MiXCR from the RT-PCR reads. The sample consists of around 790,000 distinct CDR3 sequences, 21% of them appearing once. The source material was PBMCs from blood, sampled 5 days after vaccination. Receptor source: a man aged 50 or older who received an inactivated influenza vaccine.

This clonotype was counted between two and nine times. The chain couples TRBV6-5 to TRBJ1-4, with D unclear. V lost 0 bases to trimming and J lost 8 bases, with 13 bases between them. Germline V gene lookup returns CDR1 MNHEY and CDR2 SVGAGI. The CDR3 is 15 residues long. The CDR3, as DNA: TGTGCCAGCAGTTACTCTCTGGCTGTGGGAGAAAAACTGTTTTTT. This encodes CASSYSLAVGEKLFF.

Written as DNA, the CDR3 is TGTGCCAGCACCACCGGGACAGGACTCTACGAGCAGTACTTC. Its translation: CASTTGTGLYEQYF. This chain joins TRBV6-1 and TRBJ2-7; 8 nucleotides match TRBD1. Unmatched junction bases numbered 8, after V lost 7 bases and J lost 3 bases. This CDR3 has 14 amino acids. Per germline, CDR1 MNHNS and CDR2 SASEGT.